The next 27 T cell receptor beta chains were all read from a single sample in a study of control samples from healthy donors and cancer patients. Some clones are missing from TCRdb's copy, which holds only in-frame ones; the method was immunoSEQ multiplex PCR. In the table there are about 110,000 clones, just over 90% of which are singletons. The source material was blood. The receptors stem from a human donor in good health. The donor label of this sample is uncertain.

The CDR3 protein is CASSPPEGYGYTF. The CDR3 nucleotides read TGTGCCAGCTCACCACCCGAAGGGTACGGCTACACCTTC. The chain joins TRBV18 to TRBJ1-2; D unclear. The CDR3 sequence is 13 residues long. Germline V CDR1 and CDR2: KGHSH, LQKENI. V was clipped by 0 bases and J by 8 bases, with 10 bases between them.

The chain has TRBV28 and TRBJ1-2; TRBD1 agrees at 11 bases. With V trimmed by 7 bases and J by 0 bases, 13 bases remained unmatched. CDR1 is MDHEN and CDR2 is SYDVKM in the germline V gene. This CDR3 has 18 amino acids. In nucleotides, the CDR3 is TGTGCCAGCACCGCCCCGGGACAGGGGGAACAAGCTAACTATGGCTACACCTTC. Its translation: CASTAPGQGEQANYGYTF.

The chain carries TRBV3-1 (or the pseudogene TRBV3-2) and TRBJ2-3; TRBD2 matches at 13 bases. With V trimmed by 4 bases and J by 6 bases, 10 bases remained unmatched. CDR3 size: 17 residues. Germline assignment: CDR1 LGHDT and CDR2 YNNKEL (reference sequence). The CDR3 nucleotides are TGTGCCAGCAGCCCCGACGGGACTAGCGGGGAGGGGGATACGCAGTATTTT. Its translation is CASSPDGTSGEGDTQYF.

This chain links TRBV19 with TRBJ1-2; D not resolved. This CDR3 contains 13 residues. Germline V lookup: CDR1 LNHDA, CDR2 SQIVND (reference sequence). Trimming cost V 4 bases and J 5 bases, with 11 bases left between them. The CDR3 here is CASSNQQSYGYTF. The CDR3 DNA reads TGTGCCAGTAGTAATCAGCAGAGTTATGGCTACACCTTC.

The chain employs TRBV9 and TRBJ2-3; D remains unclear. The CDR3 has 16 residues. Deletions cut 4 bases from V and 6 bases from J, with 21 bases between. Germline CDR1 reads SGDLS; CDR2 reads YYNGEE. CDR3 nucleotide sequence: TGTGCCAGCAGCCTCAGCCGGACGGAGTCTTGGGATACGCAGTATTTT. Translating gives CASSLSRTESWDTQYF.

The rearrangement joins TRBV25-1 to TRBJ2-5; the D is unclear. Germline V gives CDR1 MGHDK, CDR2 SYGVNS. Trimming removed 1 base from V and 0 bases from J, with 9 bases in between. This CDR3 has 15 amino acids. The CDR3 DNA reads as TGTGCCAGCAGTGAATGGAACGGAGACCAAGAGACCCAGTACTTC. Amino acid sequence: CASSEWNGDQETQYF.

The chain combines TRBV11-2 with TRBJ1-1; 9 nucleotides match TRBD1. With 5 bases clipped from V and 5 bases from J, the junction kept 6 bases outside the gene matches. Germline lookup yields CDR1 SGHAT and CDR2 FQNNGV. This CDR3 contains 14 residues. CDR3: CASSLGQGSTEAFF. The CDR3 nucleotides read TGTGCCAGCAGCCTGGGACAGGGAAGTACTGAAGCTTTCTTT. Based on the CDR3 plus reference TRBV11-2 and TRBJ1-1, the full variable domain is EAGVAQSPRYKIIEKRQSVAFWCNPISGHATLYWYQQILGQGPKLLIQFQNNGVVDDSQLPKDRFSAERLKGVDSTLKIQPAKLEDSAVYLCASSLGQGSTEAFFGQGTRLTVV.

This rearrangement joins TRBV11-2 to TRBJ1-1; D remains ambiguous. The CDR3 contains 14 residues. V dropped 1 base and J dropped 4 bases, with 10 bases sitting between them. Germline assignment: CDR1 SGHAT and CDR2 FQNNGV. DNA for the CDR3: TGTGCCAGCAGCTTAGGGGCAGAGGGCACTGAAGCTTTCTTT. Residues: CASSLGAEGTEAFF.

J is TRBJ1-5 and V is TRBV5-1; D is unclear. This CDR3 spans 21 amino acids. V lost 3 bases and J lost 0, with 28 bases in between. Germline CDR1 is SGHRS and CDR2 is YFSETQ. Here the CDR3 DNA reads TGCGCCAGCAGCTCCTCTTTACAACCGCCTCGGGAGGATAATAGCAATCAGCCCCAGCATTTT. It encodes CASSSSLQPPREDNSNQPQHF.

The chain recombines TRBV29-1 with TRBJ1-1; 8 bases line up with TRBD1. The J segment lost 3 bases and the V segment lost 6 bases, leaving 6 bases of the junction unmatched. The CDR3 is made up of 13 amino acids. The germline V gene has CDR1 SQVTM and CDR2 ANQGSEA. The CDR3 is CSVSDRGDTEAFF. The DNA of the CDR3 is TGCAGCGTCTCCGACAGGGGAGACACTGAAGCTTTCTTT.

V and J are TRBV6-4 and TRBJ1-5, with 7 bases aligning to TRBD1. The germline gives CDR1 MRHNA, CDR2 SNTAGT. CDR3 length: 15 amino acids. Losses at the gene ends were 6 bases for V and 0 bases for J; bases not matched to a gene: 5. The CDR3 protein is CASRGQGGSNQPQHF. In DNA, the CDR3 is TGTGCCAGCAGGGGCCAGGGGGGTAGCAATCAGCCCCAGCATTTT.

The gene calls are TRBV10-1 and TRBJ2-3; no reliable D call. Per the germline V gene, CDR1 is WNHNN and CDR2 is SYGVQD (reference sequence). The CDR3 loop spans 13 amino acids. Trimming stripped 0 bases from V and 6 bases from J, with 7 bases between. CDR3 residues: CASSESGRDTQYF. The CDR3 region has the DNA TGCGCCAGCAGTGAGTCCGGGCGGGATACGCAGTATTTT.

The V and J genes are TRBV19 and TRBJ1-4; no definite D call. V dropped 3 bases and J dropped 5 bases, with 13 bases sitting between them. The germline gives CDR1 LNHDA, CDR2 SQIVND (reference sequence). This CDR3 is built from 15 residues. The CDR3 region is CASSIAAGVNEKLFF. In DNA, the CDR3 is TGTGCCAGTAGTATCGCGGCAGGAGTAAATGAAAAACTGTTTTTT.

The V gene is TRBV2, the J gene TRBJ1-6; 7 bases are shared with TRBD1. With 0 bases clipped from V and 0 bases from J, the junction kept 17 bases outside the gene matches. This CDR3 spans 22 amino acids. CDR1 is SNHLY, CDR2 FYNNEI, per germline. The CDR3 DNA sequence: TGTGCCAGCAGTGAAGCGCTTCCGTTCGACAGGGACTGGTTCTCCTATAATTCACCCCTCCACTTT. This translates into CASSEALPFDRDWFSYNSPLHF.

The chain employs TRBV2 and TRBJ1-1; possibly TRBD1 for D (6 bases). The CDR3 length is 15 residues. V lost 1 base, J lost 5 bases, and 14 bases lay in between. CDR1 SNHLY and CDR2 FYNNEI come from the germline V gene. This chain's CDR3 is CASSEGGGIRTEAFF. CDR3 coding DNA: TGTGCCAGCAGTGAAGGAGGGGGGATTCGTACTGAAGCTTTCTTT.

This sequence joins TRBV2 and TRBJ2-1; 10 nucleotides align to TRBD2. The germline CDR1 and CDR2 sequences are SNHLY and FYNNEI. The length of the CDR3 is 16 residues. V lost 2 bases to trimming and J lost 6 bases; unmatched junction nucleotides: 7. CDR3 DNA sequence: TGTGCCAGCAGTGAAACTCTAGCGGGGGCGCGCAATGAGCAGTTCTTC. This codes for CASSETLAGARNEQFF. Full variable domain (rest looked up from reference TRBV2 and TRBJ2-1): EPEVTQTPSHQVTQMGQEVILRCVPISNHLYFYWYRQILGQKVEFLVSFYNNEISEKSEIFDDQFSVERPDGSNFTLKIRSTKLEDSAMYFCASSETLAGARNEQFFGPGTRLTVL.

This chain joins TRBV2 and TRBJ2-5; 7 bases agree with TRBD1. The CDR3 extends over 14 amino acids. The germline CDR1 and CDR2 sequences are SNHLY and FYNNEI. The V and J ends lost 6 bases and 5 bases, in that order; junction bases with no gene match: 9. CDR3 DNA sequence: TGTGCCAGCAGACGGGCAGGGGGATGGGAGACCCAGTACTTC. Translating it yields CASRRAGGWETQYF.

The CDR3 nucleotides read TGTGCCAGCGGGATAGCGGATGAGCAGTACTTC. This gives the protein CASGIADEQYF. This chain connects TRBV2 to TRBJ2-7; weak D call: TRBD2 (6 bases). Deletions cut 8 bases from V and 7 bases from J, with 12 bases between. The CDR3 totals 11 residues. Germline V gene sequence: CDR1 SNHLY, CDR2 FYNNEI.

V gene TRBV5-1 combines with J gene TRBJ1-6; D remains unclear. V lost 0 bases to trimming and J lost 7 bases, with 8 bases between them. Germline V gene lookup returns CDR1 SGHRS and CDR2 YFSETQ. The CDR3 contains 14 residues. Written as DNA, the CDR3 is TGCGCCAGCAGCTTGGAGAAGGAGAATTCACCCCTCCACTTT. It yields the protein CASSLEKENSPLHF.

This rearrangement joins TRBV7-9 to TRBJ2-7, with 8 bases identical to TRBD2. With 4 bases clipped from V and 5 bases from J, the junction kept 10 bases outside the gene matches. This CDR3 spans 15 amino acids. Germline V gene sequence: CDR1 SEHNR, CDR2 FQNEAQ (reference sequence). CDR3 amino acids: CASSYGLALVNEQYF. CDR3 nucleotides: TGTGCCAGCAGCTACGGACTAGCTCTAGTCAACGAGCAGTACTTC.

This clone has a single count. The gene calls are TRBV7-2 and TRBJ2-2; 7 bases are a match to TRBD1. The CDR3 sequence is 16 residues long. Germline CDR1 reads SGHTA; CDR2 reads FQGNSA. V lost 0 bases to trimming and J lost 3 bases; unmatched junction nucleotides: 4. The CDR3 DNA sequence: TGTGCCAGCAGCTTAGCACAGGGGACCTACACCGGGGAGCTGTTTTTT. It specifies CASSLAQGTYTGELFF.

CDR3 coding DNA: TGTGCCAGCAGGCTAGCGGTTTACAATGAGCAGTTCTTC. It codes for CASRLAVYNEQFF. The chain links TRBV27 to TRBJ2-1; 7 positions match TRBD2. The length of the CDR3 is 13 residues. Germline V gene sequence: CDR1 MNHEY, CDR2 SMNVEV (reference sequence). With V trimmed by 6 bases and J by 4 bases, 3 bases remained unmatched.

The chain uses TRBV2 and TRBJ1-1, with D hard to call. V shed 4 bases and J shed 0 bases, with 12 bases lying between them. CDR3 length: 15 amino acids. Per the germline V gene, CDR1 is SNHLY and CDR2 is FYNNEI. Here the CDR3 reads CASSGENLVNTEAFF. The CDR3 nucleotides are TGTGCCAGCAGTGGAGAAAACTTGGTGAACACTGAAGCTTTCTTT.

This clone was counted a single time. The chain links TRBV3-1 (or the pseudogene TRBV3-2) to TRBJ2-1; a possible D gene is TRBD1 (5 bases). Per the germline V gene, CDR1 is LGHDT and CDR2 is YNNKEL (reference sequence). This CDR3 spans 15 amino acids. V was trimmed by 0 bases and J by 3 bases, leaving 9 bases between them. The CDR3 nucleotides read TGTGCCAGCAGCCAAGATTTGCAGGGCTACAATGAGCAGTTCTTC. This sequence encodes CASSQDLQGYNEQFF.

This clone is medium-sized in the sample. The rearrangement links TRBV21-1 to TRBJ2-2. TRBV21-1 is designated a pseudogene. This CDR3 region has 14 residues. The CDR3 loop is CASRTGENTGELFF. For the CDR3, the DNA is TGTGCCAGCAGAACGGGCGAGAACACCGGGGAGCTGTTTTTT.

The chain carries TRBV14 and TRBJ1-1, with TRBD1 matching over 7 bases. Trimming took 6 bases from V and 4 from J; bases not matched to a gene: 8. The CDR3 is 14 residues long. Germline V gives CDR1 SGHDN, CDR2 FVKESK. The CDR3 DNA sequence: TGTGCCAGCAGACTACAGGGGTCTAGCACTGAAGCTTTCTTT. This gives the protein CASRLQGSSTEAFF. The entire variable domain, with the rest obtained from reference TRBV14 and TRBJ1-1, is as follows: EAGVTQFPSHSVIEKGQTVTLRCDPISGHDNLYWYRRVMGKEIKFLLHFVKESKQDESGMPNNRFLAERTGGTYSTLKVQPAELEDSGVYFCASRLQGSSTEAFFGQGTRLTVV.

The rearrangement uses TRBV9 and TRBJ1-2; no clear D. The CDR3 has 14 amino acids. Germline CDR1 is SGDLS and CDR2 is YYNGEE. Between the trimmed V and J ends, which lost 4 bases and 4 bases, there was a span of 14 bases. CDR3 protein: CASSPLGRTYGYTF. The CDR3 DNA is TGTGCCAGCAGCCCCCTCGGCAGGACCTATGGCTACACCTTC.